Sequencing of this TCR beta chain was carried out in a study of T cells in tuberculosis. Study-level background: Within 7 days of starting treatment, or before, PBMC were stored. Study-wide results and caveats: Selection depended on which cryopreserved specimens were available.

V lost 4 bases to trimming and J lost 1 base; unmatched junction nucleotides: 4. There are 15 residues in the CDR3. Per germline, CDR1 SEHNR and CDR2 FQNEAQ (reference sequence). In the case of this clone: As yet, its antigen is unknown.

Produced via immunoSEQ multiplex PCR; TCRdb's table is partial and in-frame only. The data contain about 49,000 clones, over 90% of them singletons. Time point noted: new active TB diagnosis, blood taken before or within 7 days of starting treatment. HIV-seronegative South African adults aged 18 years or older had newly diagnosed active tuberculosis. The chain links TRBV7-9 to TRBJ2-1, with TRBD1 matching 7 bases. The material was PBMCs, obtained at tuberculosis diagnosis. This clonotype originated in an adult with tuberculosis. Written as DNA, the CDR3 is TGTGCCAGCAGCTCCTACAGGGGATCCTACAATGAGCAGTTCTTC. Its protein is CASSSYRGSYNEQFF.